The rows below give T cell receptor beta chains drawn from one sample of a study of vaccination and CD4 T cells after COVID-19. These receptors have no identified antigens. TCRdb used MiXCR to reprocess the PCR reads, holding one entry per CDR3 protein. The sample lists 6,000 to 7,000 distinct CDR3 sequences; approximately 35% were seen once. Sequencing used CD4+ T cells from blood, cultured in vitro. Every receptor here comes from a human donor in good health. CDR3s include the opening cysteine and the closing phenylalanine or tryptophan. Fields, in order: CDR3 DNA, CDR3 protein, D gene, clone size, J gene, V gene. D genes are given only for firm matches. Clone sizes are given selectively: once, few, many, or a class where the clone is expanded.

TGTGCCAGCAGCTCTAGCGGCCCAGCGGGCAATGAGCAGTTCTTC,CASSSSGPAGNEQFF,TRBD2,.,TRBJ2-1,TRBV11-3
TGTGCCAGCTGCGGGGATACCTACGAGCAGTACTTC,CASCGDTYEQYF,.,.,TRBJ2-7,TRBV7-9
TGCAGCGGAACTAGCGGACCCTACGAGCAGTACTTC,CSGTSGPYEQYF,TRBD2,once,TRBJ2-7,TRBV29-1
TGTGCCAGCAGCTTTGGGGATGGACATGAGCAGTTCTTC,CASSFGDGHEQFF,.,.,TRBJ2-1,TRBV27
TGTGCCAGCAGCCGGGACAGGGCCGATCAGCCCCAGCATTTT,CASSRDRADQPQHF,TRBD1,medium-sized,TRBJ1-5,TRBV7-9
TGCAGTATACTAGGGGGCCCTAACACTGAAGCTTTCTTT,CSILGGPNTEAFF,TRBD1,.,TRBJ1-1,TRBV20-1
TGTGCCAGCAGTGTGGGGACTAGCGGGAGTGCAGAGACCCAGTACTTC,CASSVGTSGSAETQYF,TRBD2,once,TRBJ2-5,TRBV6-1
TGTGCCAGCAGTGACCAACTAGCGGGAGACGAGACCCAGTACTTC,CASSDQLAGDETQYF,TRBD2,once,TRBJ2-5,TRBV12-3/TRBV12-4
TGTGCCACTGGTCCCTTGGGGGAGGGGAACACTGAAGCTTTCTTT,CATGPLGEGNTEAFF,.,few,TRBJ1-1,TRBV6-1
TGCAGTGCTAGAGGGGTCAGGGCTTACGAGCAGTACTTC,CSARGVRAYEQYF,.,.,TRBJ2-7,TRBV20-1
TGTGCCAGCAGCTTCGGCGAGTCCGGGGAGACCCAGTACTTC,CASSFGESGETQYF,.,.,TRBJ2-5,TRBV7-6
TGTGCCAGCAGCTCCCCGACTAGCGGGAGAGGCGAGCAGTACTTC,CASSSPTSGRGEQYF,TRBD2,.,TRBJ2-7,TRBV7-8
TGCAGTGCTCAGCGGGACAGGGTCGGGGTCTATGGCTACACCTTC,CSAQRDRVGVYGYTF,TRBD1,medium-sized,TRBJ1-2,TRBV20-1
TGCAGTGCTAGAGACCTACGGACAGGTTTGGGGACTGAAGCTTTCTTT,CSARDLRTGLGTEAFF,TRBD1,.,TRBJ1-1,TRBV20-1
TGTGCCAGTCGAAACGGGACAGGCCTCTACGAGCAGTACTTC,CASRNGTGLYEQYF,TRBD1,.,TRBJ2-7,TRBV19
TGTGCCAGCAGCTTAGTAATGGGGCAGGTGAACACTGAAGCTTTCTTT,CASSLVMGQVNTEAFF,.,few,TRBJ1-1,TRBV11-2
TGCGCCAGCAGCGGGAAGGGTGGCGGAGAGACCCAGTACTTC,CASSGKGGGETQYF,.,few,TRBJ2-5,TRBV5-1
TGTGCCGCGGGGGCGCTGGGGCGGAACACTGAAGCTTTCTTT,CAAGALGRNTEAFF,.,few,TRBJ1-1,TRBV10-3
TGTGCCAGCAGTGCCGTACTTGCGGGAGCTTACAATGAGCAGTTCTTC,CASSAVLAGAYNEQFF,TRBD2,once,TRBJ2-1,TRBV6-1
TGTGCCAGTTCTCCCTCGGCGATGAACACTGAAGCTTTCTTT,CASSPSAMNTEAFF,.,.,TRBJ1-1,TRBV7-3
TGTGCCAGCAGTCTCCGGGACGGAGGGAAGTACTTC,CASSLRDGGKYF,.,.,TRBJ2-7,TRBV28
TGTGCCAGCAGTTCAGGACAGATTGGGTCCTACGAGCAGTACTTC,CASSSGQIGSYEQYF,.,.,TRBJ2-7,TRBV28
TGTGCCACCAGTGACAGCGGGATGTTAGAGACCCAGTACTTC,CATSDSGMLETQYF,TRBD2,medium-sized,TRBJ2-5,TRBV24-1
TGCAGTGCTCCCGACAGGGGGGAAGGCTACACCTTC,CSAPDRGEGYTF,TRBD1,medium-sized,TRBJ1-2,TRBV20-1
TGTGCCAGCAGCCGATATAGCGGGAGGTCAAATACCTACGAGCAGTACTTC,CASSRYSGRSNTYEQYF,TRBD2,few,TRBJ2-7,TRBV7-2
TGTGCCAGCAGTTTATCTGCTGGCGGGAGGGCCGTTATGAGGACCCAGTACTTC,CASSLSAGGRAVMRTQYF,TRBD2,.,TRBJ2-5,TRBV27
TGTGCCAGCAGTTTCGCAAGGGGGAGGGATGGCTACACCTTC,CASSFARGRDGYTF,.,.,TRBJ1-2,TRBV28
TGTGCCAGCAGTGAATATCAGGGGATGGTGTCACCCCTCCACTTT,CASSEYQGMVSPLHF,.,.,TRBJ1-6,TRBV25-1
TGCAGTGCCCTTCCGGGACAGGGTGTCCTCCACTCCTACGAGCAGTACTTC,CSALPGQGVLHSYEQYF,TRBD1,.,TRBJ2-7,TRBV20-1
TGCAGTGCGGGGACAGGGTCTCAGCCCCAGCATTTT,CSAGTGSQPQHF,TRBD1,medium-sized,TRBJ1-5,TRBV20-1
TGTGCCAGCAGTGAGGGAGACCCCGGGGATGAGCAGTTCTTC,CASSEGDPGDEQFF,.,.,TRBJ2-1,TRBV6-4
TGTGCCAGCACCCACGGCGGGGAGCCGGGCTACAATGAGCAGTTCTTC,CASTHGGEPGYNEQFF,.,.,TRBJ2-1,TRBV6-1
TGCAGTGCTGGACAGAGCACAGATACGCAGTATTTT,CSAGQSTDTQYF,.,few,TRBJ2-3,TRBV20-1
TGTGCCAGCATTAGCGGGAGGATATACGAGCAGTACTTC,CASISGRIYEQYF,TRBD2,.,TRBJ2-7,TRBV6-4
TGTGCCAGCAGCTTAGTCGTTGCGGGAGGGCCTAGTGAGCAGTACTTC,CASSLVVAGGPSEQYF,TRBD2,.,TRBJ2-7,TRBV7-2
TGTGCCATCAGTGAGGGGTTGTGGGGGGGCGAGACCCAGTACTTC,CAISEGLWGGETQYF,.,medium-sized,TRBJ2-5,TRBV10-3
TGTGCCAGCAGCTTAGGCCAGGGCACTGAAGCTTTCTTT,CASSLGQGTEAFF,.,.,TRBJ1-1,TRBV7-3
TGCAGTGCTAGCGACCCGGTCGGAGAGGCCTACGAGCAGTACTTC,CSASDPVGEAYEQYF,.,few,TRBJ2-7,TRBV20-1
TGTGCCAGCAGTTTTAAGTTTGAAGCTTTCTTT,CASSFKFEAFF,.,.,TRBJ1-1,TRBV28
TGTGCCAGCAGCCTGGACTACCCAGAGACCCAGTACTTC,CASSLDYPETQYF,.,few,TRBJ2-5,TRBV5-4
TGCAGCGTTACGGCAGGGGGGTACGAGCAGTACTTC,CSVTAGGYEQYF,.,few,TRBJ2-7,TRBV29-1
TGTGCCAGCACCTGGCGACAGGGGTTAGACGAGCAGTACTTC,CASTWRQGLDEQYF,.,once,TRBJ2-7,TRBV21-1
TGCAGCGGGGGACAGGTTACGCAGTATTTT,CSGGQVTQYF,TRBD1,few,TRBJ2-3,TRBV20-1
TGTGCCAGCAGCACGGACAGGGGGCGATACGAGCAGTACTTC,CASSTDRGRYEQYF,TRBD1,.,TRBJ2-7,TRBV5-4
TGCAGTGCTAGAGGCGGGAGGACCCGAGAGCAGTTCTTC,CSARGGRTREQFF,TRBD2,.,TRBJ2-1,TRBV20-1
TGTGCCAGCAGCCGTAGCGGGGTCAGCACAGATACGCAGTATTTT,CASSRSGVSTDTQYF,TRBD2,.,TRBJ2-3,TRBV6-2/TRBV6-3
TGTGCCAGCAGCGTTTTGCCAGCGGGAGTGTTCAGGGAGACCCAGTACTTC,CASSVLPAGVFRETQYF,TRBD2,few,TRBJ2-5,TRBV7-3
TGTGCCACCAGTGATCCGGCGTCTACCGCCTACGAGCAGTACTTC,CATSDPASTAYEQYF,.,few,TRBJ2-7,TRBV24-1
TGTGCCAGCAGCCTGGGACTAGCGCAAGAGACCCAGTACTTC,CASSLGLAQETQYF,TRBD2,.,TRBJ2-5,TRBV7-9
TGTGCCAGCAGTGAATCCAATTCCGAGACCCAGTACTTC,CASSESNSETQYF,.,few,TRBJ2-5,TRBV25-1
TGTGCCAGCAGTGAACGAGGGGGGGTCGCTCAGCCCCAGCATTTT,CASSERGGVAQPQHF,.,.,TRBJ1-5,TRBV2
TGTGCCAGCAGCTTATGGGGCGGGACAGTTGAAGCTTTCTTT,CASSLWGGTVEAFF,TRBD1,.,TRBJ1-1,TRBV7-2
TGTGCCAGCAGCTTAGATGGGCGCAGTGAAGAGACCCAGTACTTC,CASSLDGRSEETQYF,.,few,TRBJ2-5,TRBV7-2
TGTGCCAGCAGCTTTAGCGCGACTACCAATGAGCAGTTCTTC,CASSFSATTNEQFF,.,few,TRBJ2-1,TRBV7-2
TGTGCCAGCAGTGACTCGGCTAGAAGCTCCTACAATGAGCAGTTCTTC,CASSDSARSSYNEQFF,.,.,TRBJ2-1,TRBV6-4
TGTGCCAGCAGTTACGCCCCGGAAGGATACGAGCAGTACTTC,CASSYAPEGYEQYF,.,.,TRBJ2-7,TRBV6-5
TGTGCCAGCAGCTTGAGGGGGAGGGTCGAGCAGTACTTC,CASSLRGRVEQYF,.,.,TRBJ2-7,TRBV5-4